The 23 T cell receptor beta chains reported below all come from one sample, sequenced in a study of blood T cell repertoires in COVID-19. Measured with immunoSEQ multiplex PCR; TCRdb has only the in-frame clones, and not every one. This table holds 200,000 to 300,000 clones, roughly nine tenths found once. The source material was peripheral blood. These TCRs come from a man between 35 and 55 years old who had recovered from COVID-19.

The rearrangement joins TRBV4-3 to TRBJ1-2; possible D gene TRBD1, 6 bases. Germline CDR1 and CDR2: LGHNA and YSLEER. The CDR3 extends over 15 amino acids. With 4 bases removed from V and 1 base from J, the gap between germline ends came to 13 bases. The CDR3 DNA reads as TGCGCCAGCAGCCCGACGGGGGGGCTTAACTATGGCTACACCTTC. It specifies CASSPTGGLNYGYTF.

This chain uses TRBV6-2 or TRBV6-3 with TRBJ1-1; TRBD1 matches 7 bases. Germline V CDR1 and CDR2: MNHEY, SVGEGT. Trimming took 6 bases from V and 7 from J; bases not matched to a gene: 11. This CDR3 spans 14 amino acids. CDR3 nucleotides: TGTGCCAGCAGCAGCGAACCGGGACAGCTTGAAGCTTTCTTT. Amino acids: CASSSEPGQLEAFF.

The V gene is TRBV19, the J gene TRBJ1-1, with 8 bases aligning to TRBD1. There are 14 residues in the CDR3. Germline assignment: CDR1 LNHDA and CDR2 SQIVND (reference sequence). V lost 6 bases to trimming and J lost 3 bases; unmatched junction nucleotides: 6. The CDR3 DNA reads TGTGCCAGTAGGGGAACAGGGGGGGACACTGAAGCTTTCTTT. Protein sequence: CASRGTGGDTEAFF. Using reference TRBV19 and TRBJ1-1 for the parts outside the CDR3, the full variable domain is DGGITQSPKYLFRKEGQNVTLSCEQNLNHDAMYWYRQDPGQGLRLIYYSQIVNDFQKGDIAEGYSVSREKKESFPLTVTSAQKNPTAFYLCASRGTGGDTEAFFGQGTRLTVV.

The chain recombines TRBV27 with TRBJ1-1; D gene uncertain. The CDR3 spans 16 residues. CDR1 MNHEY and CDR2 SMNVEV come from the germline V gene (reference sequence). V was pared by 1 base and J by 6 bases, with 18 bases between. The CDR3 is CASSLFPGIVNSEAFF. The CDR3 nucleotides read TGTGCCAGCAGTTTATTCCCGGGGATAGTAAACTCTGAAGCTTTCTTT.

J is TRBJ1-2 and V is TRBV5-6, with TRBD1 as a possible D gene (6 bases). Looked up from germline, CDR1 is SGHDT and CDR2 is YYEEEE. The ends were cut back, 2 bases at V and 3 bases at J, with 8 bases in the middle. This CDR3 comprises 13 residues. CDR3 sequence reads: CASSLQGHYGYTF. The CDR3 DNA is TGTGCCAGCAGCTTACAGGGTCACTATGGCTACACCTTC. The variable domain in full, with the rest retrieved from reference TRBV5-6 and TRBJ1-2, is DAGVTQSPTHLIKTRGQQVTLRCSPKSGHDTVSWYQQALGQGPQFIFQYYEEEERQRGNFPDRFSGHQFPNYSSELNVNALLLGDSALYLCASSLQGHYGYTFGSGTRLTVV.

The chain couples TRBV7-3 to TRBJ2-6; TRBD1 is a possible D gene (5 bases). The V gene's germline CDR1 is SGHTA and CDR2 FQGTGA. The germline V and J ends were trimmed by 4 bases and 3 bases, with 7 bases remaining between them. There are 14 residues in the CDR3. CDR3 nucleotides: TGTGCCAGCAGCTCAGGGTATGGGGCCAACGTCCTGACTTTC. Translating it yields CASSSGYGANVLTF.

This chain joins TRBV7-3 and TRBJ2-3, with D hard to call. Germline values: CDR1 SGHTA, CDR2 FQGTGA. The CDR3 is made up of 12 amino acids. With 6 bases removed from V and 3 bases from J, the gap between germline ends came to 7 bases. The CDR3 DNA sequence: TGTGCCAGCAGGGGCGAGACAGATACGCAGTATTTT. Amino acid sequence: CASRGETDTQYF.

The chain uses TRBV5-1 and TRBJ2-2; 8 nucleotides agree with TRBD1. The CDR3 is 18 amino acids. CDR1 is SGHRS, CDR2 YFSETQ, per germline. Trimming at V came to 1 base and at J to 2 bases, leaving 10 bases not matched to a gene. The CDR3 reads CASSLLDRGRPNTGELFF. The CDR3 DNA sequence: TGCGCCAGCAGCTTGCTAGACAGGGGTAGGCCAAACACCGGGGAGCTGTTTTTT. Variable domain in full (rest from reference TRBV5-1 and TRBJ2-2): KAGVTQTPRYLIKTRGQQVTLSCSPISGHRSVSWYQQTPGQGLQFLFEYFSETQRNKGNFPGRFSGRQFSNSRSEMNVSTLELGDSALYLCASSLLDRGRPNTGELFFGEGSRLTVL.

The CDR3 loop is CASSGPVRVTYNSPLHF. The CDR3 bases are TGTGCCAGCAGTGGACCCGTCAGGGTAACCTATAATTCACCCCTCCACTTT. This chain joins TRBV6-1 and TRBJ1-6; D may be TRBD1 (5 bases). Germline V gene data show CDR1 as MNHNS and CDR2 as SASEGT. The CDR3 sequence is 17 residues long. V was shortened by 4 bases and J by 2 bases, with 15 bases between the two germline ends.

The gene calls are TRBV4-3 and TRBJ1-2; 10 bases agree with TRBD1. Per germline, CDR1 LGHNA and CDR2 YSLEER. Trimming took 2 bases from V and 3 from J; bases not matched to a gene: 3. This CDR3 contains 15 residues. CDR3 nucleotides: TGCGCCAGCAGCCAAAATGGACAGGGGGACTATGGCTACACCTTC. Its translation: CASSQNGQGDYGYTF.

The rearrangement uses TRBV29-1 and TRBJ1-2, with D maybe TRBD1 (6 bases). V shed 4 bases and J shed 4 bases, with 13 bases lying between them. Germline values: CDR1 SQVTM, CDR2 ANQGSEA. This CDR3 contains 13 residues. The CDR3 coding sequence is TGCAGCGTTGTTCCAGGGGACCCCTATGGCTACACCTTC. Protein sequence: CSVVPGDPYGYTF.

The chain couples TRBV5-8 to TRBJ2-5, with 11 bases aligning to TRBD2. CDR1 and CDR2 (germline): SGHTS, YDEGEE. CDR3 length: 15 amino acids. J lost 5 bases, V lost 2 bases, and 5 bases had no gene match. The CDR3 protein is CASSFSGGAGETQYF. Written as DNA, the CDR3 is TGTGCCAGCAGCTTTAGCGGGGGGGCCGGGGAGACCCAGTACTTC.

This clone was seen only once. J is TRBJ2-2 and V is TRBV19, with TRBD2 matching over 12 bases. CDR3 length equals 17 residues. Germline CDR1 LNHDA, CDR2 SQIVND (reference sequence). Trimming took 6 bases from V and 3 from J; bases not matched to a gene: 8. CDR3 in amino acids: CASSSRTSGTDTGELFF. The DNA for the CDR3 is TGTGCCAGTAGCTCACGGACTAGCGGGACCGACACCGGGGAGCTGTTTTTT.

Turning to this clone: An end of the junction does not agree with germline; a read error may underlie this. The V call is TRBV6-5, the J call TRBJ2-1, with TRBD2 as a possible D gene (6 bases). Per germline, CDR1 MNHEY and CDR2 SVGAGI. The CDR3 length is 14 residues. The CDR3 coding sequence is TGTGCCAGCAGATGGAGGGCCTCCCACAATGAGCAGTTCTTC. Translating it yields CASRWRASHNEQFF.

This chain links TRBV11-2 with TRBJ2-7; D is possibly TRBD2 (6 bases). Looked up from germline, CDR1 is SGHAT and CDR2 is FQNNGV. V lost 7 bases and J lost 7, with 26 bases in between. The length of the CDR3 is 16 residues. Here the CDR3 reads CASMFGGTARDREQYF. The CDR3 DNA reads TGTGCCAGCATGTTCGGGGGAACCGCACGAGATCGGGAGCAGTACTTC. Filled out from reference TRBV11-2 and TRBJ2-7, the complete variable domain reads EAGVAQSPRYKIIEKRQSVAFWCNPISGHATLYWYQQILGQGPKLLIQFQNNGVVDDSQLPKDRFSAERLKGVDSTLKIQPAKLEDSAVYLCASMFGGTARDREQYFGPGTRLTVT.

V and J are TRBV5-4 and TRBJ1-2; D may be TRBD1 (6 bases). The CDR3 is 14 residues long. The V gene's germline CDR1 is SGHNT and CDR2 YYREEE (reference sequence). V was shortened by 4 bases and J by 2 bases, with 12 bases between the two germline ends. The CDR3 loop is CASSPGDPNYGYTF. CDR3 nucleotide sequence: TGTGCCAGCAGCCCAGGGGACCCGAACTATGGCTACACCTTC.

This clone showed up many times. The CDR3 DNA reads as TGCGCCAGCAGCCAAGAGGCCCGTAATGAAAAACTGTTTTTT. Translating gives CASSQEARNEKLFF. The chain employs TRBV4-1 and TRBJ1-4; D gene uncertain. Germline CDR1 MGHRA, CDR2 YSYEKL. V lost 0 bases to trimming and J lost 4 bases, with 6 bases between them. There are 14 residues in the CDR3.

J is TRBJ2-7 and V is TRBV28; 7 bases are a match to TRBD1. The CDR3 has 11 residues. Germline trimming cut 8 bases from V and 5 bases from J; bases unmatched to any gene: 3. Germline CDR1 is MDHEN and CDR2 is SYDVKM. CDR3 DNA sequence: TGTGCCAGCGGGGACAGCCACGAGCAGTACTTC. It yields the protein CASGDSHEQYF.

The J gene is TRBJ1-2, the V gene TRBV6-5; the D gene is possibly TRBD1 (5 bases). V shed 2 bases and J shed 6 bases, with 16 bases lying between them. The CDR3 is 15 residues long. Looked up from germline, CDR1 is MNHEY and CDR2 is SVGAGI. The CDR3 loop reads CASSYRSGPEDGYTF. The CDR3 nucleotides are TGTGCCAGCAGTTACAGGTCAGGGCCCGAGGATGGCTACACCTTC.

V is TRBV11-2 and J is TRBJ2-7; D possibly corresponds to TRBD2 (6 bases). The germline V and J ends were trimmed by 5 bases and 4 bases, with 15 bases remaining between them. The V gene's germline CDR1 is SGHAT and CDR2 FQNNGV. The CDR3 covers 14 residues. The CDR3 bases are TGTGCCAGCAGCGTCACTGGGGGGATGTACGAGCAGTACTTC. It is translated as CASSVTGGMYEQYF.

The chain employs TRBV20-1 and TRBJ2-7; a possible D gene is TRBD1 (5 bases). Germline V gene lookup returns CDR1 DFQATT and CDR2 SNEGSKA (reference sequence). The CDR3 consists of 12 residues. Trimming shortened V by 3 bases and J by 3 bases, and 9 bases separated the two germline ends. The CDR3 protein is CSASRTNYEQYF. CDR3 coding DNA: TGCAGTGCTAGTAGGACAAACTACGAGCAGTACTTC.

J is TRBJ1-1 and V is TRBV27; TRBD1 agrees at 7 bases. Germline CDR1 reads MNHEY; CDR2 reads SMNVEV (reference sequence). This CDR3 spans 15 amino acids. J lost 7 bases, V lost 0 bases, and 8 bases had no gene match. This chain's CDR3 is CASSLSSPNRGEAFF. The CDR3 DNA sequence: TGTGCCAGCAGTTTATCTAGCCCGAACAGGGGTGAAGCTTTCTTT.

This chain connects TRBV7-9 to TRBJ2-5; 8 bases agree with TRBD2. The CDR3 totals 14 residues. V trimming: 5 bases; J trimming: 1 base; junction bases outside the gene matches: 3. CDR1 and CDR2 from the germline V gene are SEHNR and FQNEAQ (reference sequence). The CDR3 region is CASSPGTSQETQYF. CDR3 nucleotides: TGTGCCAGCAGCCCAGGGACTAGCCAAGAGACCCAGTACTTC.